This is a list of T cell receptor beta chains from one sample in a study of glioma-infiltrating T cells. TCRdb processed the multiplex PCR reads anew with MiXCR; each CDR3 protein has one entry. The sample shows about 93,000 distinct CDR3 sequences, about 40% of them seen only once. The source material was glioma tissue, nonneoplastic brain tissue, or PBMCs (not recorded which). These receptors were collected from a human donor with low-grade glioma or glioblastoma, undergoing nonglioma brain surgery, or in good health (not recorded which). Both conserved end residues are part of each CDR3. Each record gives: CDR3 DNA, CDR3 protein, V gene, CDR3 length, J gene, D gene, clone size. D genes are given only for firm matches. Not every row has a clone size; where given, it reads once, few, many or a size class.

cdr3_nt: TGCAGTGCTAGAGCCTCCACCGGGGAGCTGTTTTTT
cdr3_aa: CSARASTGELFF
v_call: TRBV20-1
cdr3_length: 12
j_call: TRBJ2-2
d_call: -
clone_size: many

cdr3_nt: TGTGCCAGCAGCGTCCTCGGGAGACAAGAGACCCAGTACTTC
cdr3_aa: CASSVLGRQETQYF
v_call: TRBV9
cdr3_length: 14
j_call: TRBJ2-5
d_call: -
clone_size: few

cdr3_nt: TGTGCCACCGGGACAGGGAATGTTCAGCCCCAGCATTTT
cdr3_aa: CATGTGNVQPQHF
v_call: TRBV25-1
cdr3_length: 13
j_call: TRBJ1-5
d_call: TRBD1
clone_size: -

cdr3_nt: TGTGCCACCCTCCCCGGGACTAGCTTCGCTGAGCAGTTCTTC
cdr3_aa: CATLPGTSFAEQFF
v_call: TRBV2
cdr3_length: 14
j_call: TRBJ2-1
d_call: TRBD2
clone_size: many

cdr3_nt: TGTGCCAGTAGTATAGAACAGGGGAATCAGCCCCAGCATTTT
cdr3_aa: CASSIEQGNQPQHF
v_call: TRBV19
cdr3_length: 14
j_call: TRBJ1-5
d_call: TRBD1
clone_size: many

cdr3_nt: TGTGCCAGCAGTGAAGGGAACCGGCCCCTCCACTTT
cdr3_aa: CASSEGNRPLHF
v_call: TRBV2
cdr3_length: 12
j_call: TRBJ1-6
d_call: -
clone_size: many

cdr3_nt: TGTGCCAGCTCACTACGGACTGAACCGGACATTCAGTACTTC
cdr3_aa: CASSLRTEPDIQYF
v_call: TRBV18
cdr3_length: 14
j_call: TRBJ2-4
d_call: -
clone_size: many

cdr3_nt: TGTGCCAGCAGCTTAGCCAGGGGGAAGAACACCGGGGAGCTGTTTTTT
cdr3_aa: CASSLARGKNTGELFF
v_call: TRBV11-2
cdr3_length: 16
j_call: TRBJ2-2
d_call: TRBD1
clone_size: few

cdr3_nt: TGCAGTGCTAGAGGGTTTCATCATGAGCAGTTCTTC
cdr3_aa: CSARGFHHEQFF
v_call: TRBV20-1
cdr3_length: 12
j_call: TRBJ2-1
d_call: -
clone_size: many

cdr3_nt: TGTGCCAGCAGCTTAGACGGGACGGCCAAAAACATTCAGTACTTC
cdr3_aa: CASSLDGTAKNIQYF
v_call: TRBV27
cdr3_length: 15
j_call: TRBJ2-4
d_call: -
clone_size: many

cdr3_nt: TGTGCCAGCAGTTACACGGACAGCCACTACACCTTC
cdr3_aa: CASSYTDSHYTF
v_call: TRBV6-5
cdr3_length: 12
j_call: TRBJ1-2
d_call: -
clone_size: once

cdr3_nt: TGTGCCACCAGCAGTGAACCCCTGGGCGGGGCGAATACGCAGTATTTT
cdr3_aa: CATSSEPLGGANTQYF
v_call: TRBV15
cdr3_length: 16
j_call: TRBJ2-3
d_call: -
clone_size: once

cdr3_nt: TGTGCCAGCTCACCAGAGGGGTGGAATGCTGAAGCTTTCTTT
cdr3_aa: CASSPEGWNAEAFF
v_call: TRBV18
cdr3_length: 14
j_call: TRBJ1-1
d_call: -
clone_size: many

cdr3_nt: TGTGCCAGCAGCAGACGCGGGCTGACTAATGAAAAACTGTTTTTT
cdr3_aa: CASSRRGLTNEKLFF
v_call: TRBV3-1
cdr3_length: 15
j_call: TRBJ1-4
d_call: -
clone_size: many

cdr3_nt: TGTGCCTGTAGTGTGGCTACCGCGAACACCGGGGAGCTGTTTTTT
cdr3_aa: CACSVATANTGELFF
v_call: TRBV6-6
cdr3_length: 15
j_call: TRBJ2-2
d_call: -
clone_size: -

cdr3_nt: TGCAGCGCTAGAGATTGGGCCAGGACAGGGTCCTACGAGCAGTACTTC
cdr3_aa: CSARDWARTGSYEQYF
v_call: TRBV20-1
cdr3_length: 16
j_call: TRBJ2-7
d_call: TRBD1
clone_size: -

cdr3_nt: TGTGCCAGCAGCTTAATGGGGGGCACGGGAGAGACCCAGTACTTC
cdr3_aa: CASSLMGGTGETQYF
v_call: TRBV7-3
cdr3_length: 15
j_call: TRBJ2-5
d_call: -
clone_size: many

cdr3_nt: TGTGCCAGCACGTCGTACAATGAGCAGTTCTTC
cdr3_aa: CASTSYNEQFF
v_call: TRBV27
cdr3_length: 11
j_call: TRBJ2-1
d_call: -
clone_size: many

cdr3_nt: TGCGCCAGCAGCCCGGGACAGCGAGGGACAGATACGCAGTATTTT
cdr3_aa: CASSPGQRGTDTQYF
v_call: TRBV4-1
cdr3_length: 15
j_call: TRBJ2-3
d_call: TRBD1
clone_size: many

cdr3_nt: TGTGCCAGTAGATCCGGGACAGGGGCCTCAGGGGAGCAGTACTTC
cdr3_aa: CASRSGTGASGEQYF
v_call: TRBV19
cdr3_length: 15
j_call: TRBJ2-7
d_call: TRBD1
clone_size: many

cdr3_nt: TGTGCCAGCAGCTTAGGTGTCGGGCGCACCGGGGCCAACGTCCTGACTTTC
cdr3_aa: CASSLGVGRTGANVLTF
v_call: TRBV11-3
cdr3_length: 17
j_call: TRBJ2-6
d_call: -
clone_size: many

cdr3_nt: TGTGCCATCAGTGAATCGGGCAGGGGGCAGGCGGAGACCCAGTACTTC
cdr3_aa: CAISESGRGQAETQYF
v_call: TRBV10-3
cdr3_length: 16
j_call: TRBJ2-5
d_call: TRBD1
clone_size: many

cdr3_nt: TGTGCCAGCAGCAGGACTAGCTTCGCAGATACGCAGTATTTT
cdr3_aa: CASSRTSFADTQYF
v_call: TRBV6-2/TRBV6-3
cdr3_length: 14
j_call: TRBJ2-3
d_call: TRBD2
clone_size: many

cdr3_nt: TGTGCCAGCAGGGGGACGGTTATGAACACTGAATCTTTCTTT
cdr3_aa: CASRGTVMNTESFF
v_call: TRBV28
cdr3_length: 14
j_call: TRBJ1-1
d_call: -
clone_size: -

cdr3_nt: TGTACCAGCAGTATTAGAACAGGGTTGGGCACTGAAGCTTTCTTT
cdr3_aa: CTSSIRTGLGTEAFF
v_call: TRBV27
cdr3_length: 15
j_call: TRBJ1-1
d_call: -
clone_size: -

cdr3_nt: TGCAGTGCTAGAAAGGGACAAACCACCTACGAGCAGTACTTC
cdr3_aa: CSARKGQTTYEQYF
v_call: TRBV20-1
cdr3_length: 14
j_call: TRBJ2-7
d_call: -
clone_size: many

cdr3_nt: TGCAATGCTTTGGCAGAAGGCTACACCTTC
cdr3_aa: CNALAEGYTF
v_call: TRBV20-1
cdr3_length: 10
j_call: TRBJ1-2
d_call: -
clone_size: -

cdr3_nt: TGCAGTGCTAGAGACGGGACTAGCGGGGGGGGCTACAATGAGCAGTTCTTC
cdr3_aa: CSARDGTSGGGYNEQFF
v_call: TRBV20-1
cdr3_length: 17
j_call: TRBJ2-1
d_call: TRBD2
clone_size: once

cdr3_nt: TGTGCCAGCAGCAACGATGCCGGGCATTACTCGAACACCGGGGAGCTGTTTTTT
cdr3_aa: CASSNDAGHYSNTGELFF
v_call: TRBV27
cdr3_length: 18
j_call: TRBJ2-2
d_call: -
clone_size: many

cdr3_nt: TGCGCCAGCAGCCAAGCGTTGCGACAGCCTAACACTGAAGCTTTCTTT
cdr3_aa: CASSQALRQPNTEAFF
v_call: TRBV4-3
cdr3_length: 16
j_call: TRBJ1-1
d_call: -
clone_size: many

cdr3_nt: TGTGCCAGCAGACGACAGGGGTGGGACTATGGCTACACCTTC
cdr3_aa: CASRRQGWDYGYTF
v_call: TRBV6-1
cdr3_length: 14
j_call: TRBJ1-2
d_call: TRBD1
clone_size: -

cdr3_nt: TGTGCCAGCAGCTTACACAGGGCGGGGAATTCACCCCTCCACTTT
cdr3_aa: CASSLHRAGNSPLHF
v_call: TRBV7-2
cdr3_length: 15
j_call: TRBJ1-6
d_call: -
clone_size: many